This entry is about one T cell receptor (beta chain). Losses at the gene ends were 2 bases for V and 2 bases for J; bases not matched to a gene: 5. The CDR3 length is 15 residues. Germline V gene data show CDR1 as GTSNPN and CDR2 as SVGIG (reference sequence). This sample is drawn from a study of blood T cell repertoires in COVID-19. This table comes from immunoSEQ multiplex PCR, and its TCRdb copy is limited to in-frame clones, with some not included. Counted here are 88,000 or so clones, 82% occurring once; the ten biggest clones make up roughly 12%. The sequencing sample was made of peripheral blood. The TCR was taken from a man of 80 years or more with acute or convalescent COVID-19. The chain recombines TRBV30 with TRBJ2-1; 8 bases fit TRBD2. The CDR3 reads CAWSFSGGAYNEQFF. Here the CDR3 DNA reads TGTGCCTGGAGTTTTTCGGGGGGGGCCTACAATGAGCAGTTCTTC. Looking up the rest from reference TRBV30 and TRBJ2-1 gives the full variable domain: SQTIHQWPATLVQPVGSPLSLECTVEGTSNPNLYWYRQAAGRGLQLLFYSVGIGQISSEVPQNLSASRPQDRQFILSSKKLLLSDSGFYLCAWSFSGGAYNEQFFGPGTRLTVL.